This T cell receptor beta chain was identified during a study of blood T cell repertoires in COVID-19. Study-wide background: Researchers got acute and convalescent COVID-19 samples from the United States, Italy and Spain. T cells, B-cell-depleted T cells, or PBMCs provided the cDNA or gDNA that served as material.

In the authors' workflow: Cell counts per sample came from amplifying reference gene primers. Using immunoSEQ multiplex PCR, the repertoire was profiled, and TCRdb retains in-frame clones only, with some absent. D and trimming come from the DNA, and the V and J calls and clone size come from that table. The sample includes tens of thousands of clones, approximately 80% of them seen just once. V was shortened by 1 base and J by 2 bases, with 13 bases between the two germline ends. Germline assignment: CDR1 SGHNT and CDR2 YYREEE (reference sequence). The CDR3 has 15 residues. The genes are TRBV5-4 and TRBJ2-7; maybe TRBD2 (5 bases). Sequencing input: peripheral blood. The clonotype originates from a man between 60 and 75 years old with active or convalescent COVID-19. The CDR3 nucleotides are TGTGCCAGCAGCTTGAGAGGACTGGGCACCTACGAGCAGTACTTC. Its protein product is CASSLRGLGTYEQYF.